This T cell receptor beta chain was observed in a study of shared clonotypes between healthy human individuals. Some clones are missing from TCRdb's copy, which holds only in-frame ones; the method was immunoSEQ multiplex PCR. The sample gives approximately 620,000 clones, roughly 97% of which show up once; around 0.058% is in the top ten. The length of the CDR3 is 16 residues. Between the trimmed V and J ends, which lost 5 bases and 2 bases, there was a span of 18 bases. In germline, CDR1 is SEHNR, CDR2 FQNEAQ (reference sequence). The origin of this receptor is a woman in her 30s in good health. The sequencing sample was made of naive CD4+ T cells sorted from blood. Subset in this sample: CD45RA+ positively selected. The chain recombines TRBV7-9 with TRBJ2-5; perhaps TRBD1 as D (6 bases). This chain's CDR3 is CASSRYEGVVQETQYF. The CDR3 DNA sequence: TGTGCCAGCAGCCGTTATGAGGGGGTTGTTCAAGAGACCCAGTACTTC.